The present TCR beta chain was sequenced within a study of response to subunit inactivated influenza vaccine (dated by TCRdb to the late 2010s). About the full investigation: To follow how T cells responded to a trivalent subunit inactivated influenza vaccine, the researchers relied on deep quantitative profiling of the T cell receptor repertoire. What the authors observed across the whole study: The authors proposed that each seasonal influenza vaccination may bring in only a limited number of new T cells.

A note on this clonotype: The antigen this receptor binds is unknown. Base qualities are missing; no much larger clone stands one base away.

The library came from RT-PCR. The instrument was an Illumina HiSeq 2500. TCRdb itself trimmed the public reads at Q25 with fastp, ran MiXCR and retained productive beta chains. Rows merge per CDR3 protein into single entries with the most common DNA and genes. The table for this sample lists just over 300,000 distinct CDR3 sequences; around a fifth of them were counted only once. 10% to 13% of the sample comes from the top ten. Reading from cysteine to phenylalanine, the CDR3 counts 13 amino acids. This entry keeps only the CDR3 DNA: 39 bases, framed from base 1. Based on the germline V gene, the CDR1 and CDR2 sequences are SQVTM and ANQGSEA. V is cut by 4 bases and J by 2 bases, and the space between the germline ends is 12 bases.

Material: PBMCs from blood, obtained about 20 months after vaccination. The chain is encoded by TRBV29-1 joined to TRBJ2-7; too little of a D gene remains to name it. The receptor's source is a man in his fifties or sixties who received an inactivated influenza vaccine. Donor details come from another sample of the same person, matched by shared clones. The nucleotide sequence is TGCAGCGTTGCCGGGCCACCCGCCTACGAGCAGTACTTC. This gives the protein CSVAGPPAYEQYF.